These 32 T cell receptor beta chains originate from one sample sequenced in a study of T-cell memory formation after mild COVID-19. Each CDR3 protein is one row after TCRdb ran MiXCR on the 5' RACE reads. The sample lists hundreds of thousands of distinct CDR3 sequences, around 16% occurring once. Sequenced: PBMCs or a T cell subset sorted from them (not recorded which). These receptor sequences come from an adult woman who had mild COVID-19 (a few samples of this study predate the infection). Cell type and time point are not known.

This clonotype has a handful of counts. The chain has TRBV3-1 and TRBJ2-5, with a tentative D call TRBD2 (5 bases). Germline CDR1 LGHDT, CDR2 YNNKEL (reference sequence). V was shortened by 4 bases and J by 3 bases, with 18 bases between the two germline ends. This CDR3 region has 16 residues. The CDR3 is CASSRLLLRGKETQYF. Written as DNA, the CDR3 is TGTGCCAGCAGCCGACTCCTCCTCCGAGGGAAAGAGACCCAGTACTTC.

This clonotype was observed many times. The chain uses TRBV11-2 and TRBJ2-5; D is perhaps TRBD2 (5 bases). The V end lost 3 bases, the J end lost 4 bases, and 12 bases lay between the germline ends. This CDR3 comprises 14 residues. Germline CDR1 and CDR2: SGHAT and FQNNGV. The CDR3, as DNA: TGTGCCAGCAGCTTTTTCACGGGGTCAGAGACCCAGTACTTC. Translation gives CASSFFTGSETQYF.

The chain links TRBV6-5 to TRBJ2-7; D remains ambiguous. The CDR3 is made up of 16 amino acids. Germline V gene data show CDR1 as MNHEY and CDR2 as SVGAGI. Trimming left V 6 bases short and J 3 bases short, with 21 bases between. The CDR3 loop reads CASSSRFMGIRYEQYF. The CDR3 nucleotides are TGTGCCAGCAGCTCTAGGTTTATGGGGATCCGCTACGAGCAGTACTTC.

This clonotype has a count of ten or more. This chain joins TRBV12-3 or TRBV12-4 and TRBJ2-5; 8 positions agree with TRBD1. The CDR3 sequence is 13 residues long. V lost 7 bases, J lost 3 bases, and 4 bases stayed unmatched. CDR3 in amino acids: CASNYRGKETQYF. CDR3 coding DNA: TGTGCCAGCAATTACAGGGGGAAAGAGACCCAGTACTTC.

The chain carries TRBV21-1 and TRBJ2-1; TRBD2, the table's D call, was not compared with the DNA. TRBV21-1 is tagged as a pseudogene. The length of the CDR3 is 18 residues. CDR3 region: CASSKGLAGGAYMGEQFF. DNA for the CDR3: TGTGCCAGCAGCAAAGGACTAGCGGGAGGGGCCTACATGGGTGAGCAGTTCTTC.

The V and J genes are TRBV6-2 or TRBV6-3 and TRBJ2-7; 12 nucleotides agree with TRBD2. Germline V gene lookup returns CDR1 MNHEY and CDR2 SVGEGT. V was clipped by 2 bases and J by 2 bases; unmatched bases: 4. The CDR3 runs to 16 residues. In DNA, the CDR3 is TGTGCCAGCAGTTACACTAGCGGGAGGCTTCCCTACGAGCAGTACTTC. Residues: CASSYTSGRLPYEQYF.

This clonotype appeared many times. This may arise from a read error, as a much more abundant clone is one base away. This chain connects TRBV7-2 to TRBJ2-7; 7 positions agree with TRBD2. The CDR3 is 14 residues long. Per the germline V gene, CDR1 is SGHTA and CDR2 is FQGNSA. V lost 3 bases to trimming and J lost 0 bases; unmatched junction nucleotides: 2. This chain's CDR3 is CASSFGGSSYEQYF. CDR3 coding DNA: TGTGCCAGCAGCTTCGGCGGGAGCTCCTACGAGCAGTACTTC.

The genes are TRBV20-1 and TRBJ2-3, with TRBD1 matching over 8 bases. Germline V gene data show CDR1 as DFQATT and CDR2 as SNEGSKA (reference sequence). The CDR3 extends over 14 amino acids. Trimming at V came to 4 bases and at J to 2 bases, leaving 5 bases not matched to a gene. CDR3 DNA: TGCAGTGCTACCCGGGACAGGCCCACAGATACGCAGTATTTT. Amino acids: CSATRDRPTDTQYF.

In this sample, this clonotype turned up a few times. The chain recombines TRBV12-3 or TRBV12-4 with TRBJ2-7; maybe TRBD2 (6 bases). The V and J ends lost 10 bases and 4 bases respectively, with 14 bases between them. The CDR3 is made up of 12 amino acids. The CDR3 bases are TGTGCCACGGGGGTATCTTTATACGAGCAGTACTTC. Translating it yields CATGVSLYEQYF.

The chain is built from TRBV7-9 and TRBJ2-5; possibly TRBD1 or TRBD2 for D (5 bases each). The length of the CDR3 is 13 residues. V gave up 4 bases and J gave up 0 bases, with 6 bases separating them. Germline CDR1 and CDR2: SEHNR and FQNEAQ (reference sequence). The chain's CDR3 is CASSSGHQETQYF. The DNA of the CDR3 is TGTGCCAGCAGCTCGGGACACCAAGAGACCCAGTACTTC.

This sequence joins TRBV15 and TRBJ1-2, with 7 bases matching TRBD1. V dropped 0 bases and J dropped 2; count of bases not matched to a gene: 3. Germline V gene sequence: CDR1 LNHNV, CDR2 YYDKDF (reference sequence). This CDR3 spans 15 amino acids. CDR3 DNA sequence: TGTGCCACCAGCAGAGACCGACAGGGAAACTATGGCTACACCTTC. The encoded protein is CATSRDRQGNYGYTF.

Here the CDR3 reads CASSVESGIGHEQYF. DNA of the CDR3: TGTGCCAGCAGCGTAGAGAGCGGGATTGGCCACGAGCAGTACTTC. The rearrangement joins TRBV9 to TRBJ2-7; 7 bases are a match to TRBD2. With V trimmed by 0 bases and J by 5 bases, 8 bases remained unmatched. Germline V gene data show CDR1 as SGDLS and CDR2 as YYNGEE. This CDR3 is built from 15 residues.

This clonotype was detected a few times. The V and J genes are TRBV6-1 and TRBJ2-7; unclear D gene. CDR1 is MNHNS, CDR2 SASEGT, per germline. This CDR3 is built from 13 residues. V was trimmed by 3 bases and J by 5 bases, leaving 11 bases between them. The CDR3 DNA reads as TGTGCCAGCAGTGAGGTGGGGTTTAACGAGCAGTACTTC. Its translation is CASSEVGFNEQYF.

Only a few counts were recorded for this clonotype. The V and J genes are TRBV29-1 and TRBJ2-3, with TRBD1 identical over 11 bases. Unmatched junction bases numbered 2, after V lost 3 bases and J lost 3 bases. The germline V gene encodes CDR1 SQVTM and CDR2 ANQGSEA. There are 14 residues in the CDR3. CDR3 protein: CSVDRDRGTDTQYF. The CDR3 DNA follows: TGCAGCGTTGACCGGGACAGGGGGACAGATACGCAGTATTTT.

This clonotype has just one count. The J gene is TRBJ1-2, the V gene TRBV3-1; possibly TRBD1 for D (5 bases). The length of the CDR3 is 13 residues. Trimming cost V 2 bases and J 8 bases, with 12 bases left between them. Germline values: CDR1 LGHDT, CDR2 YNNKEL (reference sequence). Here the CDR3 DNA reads TGTGCCAGCAGCCAACGAGGGAGGGGCGGCTACACCTTC. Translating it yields CASSQRGRGGYTF.

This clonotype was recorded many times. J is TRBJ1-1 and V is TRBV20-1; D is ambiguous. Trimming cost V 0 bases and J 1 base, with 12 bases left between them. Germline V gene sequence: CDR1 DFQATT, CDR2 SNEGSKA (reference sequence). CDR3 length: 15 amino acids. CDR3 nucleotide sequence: TGCAGTGCTAGAGACCCTATAAAGGGGAACACTGAAGCTTTCTTT. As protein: CSARDPIKGNTEAFF.

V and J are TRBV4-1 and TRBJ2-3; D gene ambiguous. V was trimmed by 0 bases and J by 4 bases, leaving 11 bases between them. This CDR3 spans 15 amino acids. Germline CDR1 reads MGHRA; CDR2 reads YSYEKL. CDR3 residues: CASSQDGPLADTQYF. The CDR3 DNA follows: TGCGCCAGCAGCCAAGATGGTCCTTTAGCAGATACGCAGTATTTT.

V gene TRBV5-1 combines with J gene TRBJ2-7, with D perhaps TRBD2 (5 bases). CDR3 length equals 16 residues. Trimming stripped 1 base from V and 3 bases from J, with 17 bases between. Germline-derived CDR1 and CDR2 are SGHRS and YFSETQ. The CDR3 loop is CASSLRTFRENYEQYF. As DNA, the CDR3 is TGCGCCAGCAGCTTGAGGACGTTCCGGGAAAACTACGAGCAGTACTTC.

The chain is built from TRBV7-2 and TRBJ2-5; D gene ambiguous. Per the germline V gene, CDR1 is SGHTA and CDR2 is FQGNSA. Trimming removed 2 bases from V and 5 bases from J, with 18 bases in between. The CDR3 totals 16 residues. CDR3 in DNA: TGTGCCAGCAGCTTATCGGCAAAACACCCTCCCGAGACCCAGTACTTC. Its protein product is CASSLSAKHPPETQYF.

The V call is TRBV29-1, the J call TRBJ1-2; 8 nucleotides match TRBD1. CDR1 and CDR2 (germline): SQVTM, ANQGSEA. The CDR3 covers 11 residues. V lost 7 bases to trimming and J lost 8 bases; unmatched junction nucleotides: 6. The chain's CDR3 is CSAGQGGGYTF. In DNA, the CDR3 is TGCAGCGCCGGACAGGGCGGCGGCTACACCTTC. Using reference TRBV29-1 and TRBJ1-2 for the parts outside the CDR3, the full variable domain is SAVISQKPSRDICQRGTSLTIQCQVDSQVTMMFWYRQQPGQSLTLIATANQGSEATYESGFVIDKFPISRPNLTFSTLTVSNMSPEDSSIYLCSAGQGGGYTFGSGTRLTVV.

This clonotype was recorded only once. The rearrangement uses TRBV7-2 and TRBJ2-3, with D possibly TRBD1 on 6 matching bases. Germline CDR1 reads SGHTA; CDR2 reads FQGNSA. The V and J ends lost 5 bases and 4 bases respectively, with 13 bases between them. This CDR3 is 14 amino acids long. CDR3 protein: CASSPRAGADTQYF. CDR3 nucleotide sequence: TGTGCCAGCAGCCCCAGGGCAGGGGCAGATACGCAGTATTTT.

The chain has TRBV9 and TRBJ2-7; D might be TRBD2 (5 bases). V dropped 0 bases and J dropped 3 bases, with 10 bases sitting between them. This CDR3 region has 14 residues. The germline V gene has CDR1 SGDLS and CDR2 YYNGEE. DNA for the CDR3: TGTGCCAGCAGCGTAGACCTCGGGGACTACGAGCAGTACTTC. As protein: CASSVDLGDYEQYF.

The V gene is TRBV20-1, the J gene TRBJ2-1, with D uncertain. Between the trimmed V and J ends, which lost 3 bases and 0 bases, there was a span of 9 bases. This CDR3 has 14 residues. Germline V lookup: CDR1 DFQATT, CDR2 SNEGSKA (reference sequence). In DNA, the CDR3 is TGCAGTGCTAGGCAGACGGTCTCCTACAATGAGCAGTTCTTC. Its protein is CSARQTVSYNEQFF.

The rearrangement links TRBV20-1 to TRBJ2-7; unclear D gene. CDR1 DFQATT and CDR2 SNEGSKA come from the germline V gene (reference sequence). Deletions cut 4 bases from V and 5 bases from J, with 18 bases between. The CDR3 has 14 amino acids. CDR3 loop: CSATPRPGGHEQYF. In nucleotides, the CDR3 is TGCAGTGCTACCCCCCGGCCCGGTGGCCACGAGCAGTACTTC.

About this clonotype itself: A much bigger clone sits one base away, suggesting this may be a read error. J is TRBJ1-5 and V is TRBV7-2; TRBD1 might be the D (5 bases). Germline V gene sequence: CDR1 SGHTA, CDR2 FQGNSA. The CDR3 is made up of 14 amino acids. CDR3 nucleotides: TGTGCCAGCAGCTTAGCAGGGGATGGCCAGCACCAGCATTTT. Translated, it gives CASSLAGDGQHQHF.

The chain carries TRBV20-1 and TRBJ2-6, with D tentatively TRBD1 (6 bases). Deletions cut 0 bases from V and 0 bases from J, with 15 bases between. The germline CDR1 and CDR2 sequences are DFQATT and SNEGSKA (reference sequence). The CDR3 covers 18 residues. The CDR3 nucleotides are TGCAGTGCTAGAGATCTCGCCAGGGGAAGCTCTGGGGCCAACGTCCTGACTTTC. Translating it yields CSARDLARGSSGANVLTF.

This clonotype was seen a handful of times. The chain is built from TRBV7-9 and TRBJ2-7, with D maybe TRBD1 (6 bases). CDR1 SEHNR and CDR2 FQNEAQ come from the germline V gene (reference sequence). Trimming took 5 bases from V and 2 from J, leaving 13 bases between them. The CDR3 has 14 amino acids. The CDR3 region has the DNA TGTGCCAGCAGCGTCGACAGGCTACCCTACGAGCAGTACTTC. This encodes CASSVDRLPYEQYF.

CDR3 in amino acids: CASSRLDSSSYNEQFF. CDR3 bases: TGTGCCAGCAGCCGCCTAGACTCTAGCTCCTACAATGAGCAGTTCTTC. The chain links TRBV4-2 to TRBJ2-1; D remains ambiguous. V gave up 4 bases and J gave up 0 bases, with 13 bases separating them. Germline loops: CDR1 LGHNA, CDR2 YNFKEQ. This CDR3 has 16 amino acids.

CDR3 DNA sequence: TGCAGTGCTAGCCCTCTAGAGGGAGTCGGCAATGAGCAGTTCTTC. Amino acid sequence: CSASPLEGVGNEQFF. The chain links TRBV20-1 to TRBJ2-1; D perhaps matches TRBD2 (5 bases). Germline-derived CDR1 and CDR2 are DFQATT and SNEGSKA (reference sequence). V dropped 3 bases and J dropped 6 bases, with 18 bases sitting between them. There are 15 residues in the CDR3.

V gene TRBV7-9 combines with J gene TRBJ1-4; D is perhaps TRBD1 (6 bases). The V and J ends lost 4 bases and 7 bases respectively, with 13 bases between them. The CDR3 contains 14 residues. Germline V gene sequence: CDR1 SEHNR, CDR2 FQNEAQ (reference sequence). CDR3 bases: TGTGCCAGCAGCTCCACAGGGCTAACTGAAAAACTGTTTTTT. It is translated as CASSSTGLTEKLFF.

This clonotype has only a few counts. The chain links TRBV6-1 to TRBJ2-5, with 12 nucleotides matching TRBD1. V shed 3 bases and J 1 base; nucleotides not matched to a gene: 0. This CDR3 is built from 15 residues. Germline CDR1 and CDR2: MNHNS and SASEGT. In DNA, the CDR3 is TGTGCCAGCAGTGAGGGACAGGGGGCCCAAGAGACCCAGTACTTC. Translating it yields CASSEGQGAQETQYF.

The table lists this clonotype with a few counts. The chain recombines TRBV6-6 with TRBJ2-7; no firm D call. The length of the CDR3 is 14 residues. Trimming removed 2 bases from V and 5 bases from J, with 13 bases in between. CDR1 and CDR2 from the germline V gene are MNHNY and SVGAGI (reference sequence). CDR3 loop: CASSYPPARDEQYF. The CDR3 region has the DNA TGTGCCAGCAGTTACCCCCCGGCTCGGGACGAGCAGTACTTC.